The rows below give T cell receptor beta chains drawn from one sample of a study of a mutant IDH1 vaccine in newly diagnosed glioma. Their antigens are not known. Here immunoSEQ multiplex PCR was the method, and the copy in TCRdb shows in-frame clones only, minus some. The sample holds about 42,000 clones, approximately 80% seen once. The specimen comprised PBMCs, sampled from a glioma patient whose treatment included an IDH1 peptide vaccine. The receptors shown here come from a woman in her forties or fifties with glioma. The CDR3 runs from the conserved cysteine through the conserved F or W. A D gene is named only where the DNA matches it firmly. Size tells how often a clone was seen (once, few, many) or the class of an expanded clone, and some rows leave it out.

NA	NA	TRBV2	TRBJ1-4	TGTGCCAGCAGTGAAGCACGAGGGAATTTTGAAAAACTGTTTTTT	CASSEARGNFEKLFF
TRBD2	NA	TRBV5-6	TRBJ2-7	TGTGCCAGCAGCGCGACCGGGACTAAGAAGCAGCACGAGCAGTACTTC	CASSATGTKKQHEQYF
NA	NA	TRBV2	TRBJ2-2	TGTGCCAGCAGTGAAAGGGACGTCTCTTACACCGGGGAGCTGTTTTTT	CASSERDVSYTGELFF
NA	NA	TRBV30	TRBJ1-2	TGTGCCTGGAGTGTACCCCTCGGGGGCTACACCTTC	CAWSVPLGGYTF
NA	NA	TRBV5-5	TRBJ2-2	TGTGCCAGCAGGGAGACAGGATACACCGGGGAGCTGTTTTTT	CASRETGYTGELFF
NA	once	TRBV7-9	TRBJ2-5	TGTGCCAGCAGCTTAGTCTCCGGGGGCCAAGAGACCCAGTACTTC	CASSLVSGGQETQYF
TRBD1	once	TRBV29-1	TRBJ2-3	TGCAGCGTTAAAGGACAGGGGGATTCGGGTACGCAGTATTTT	CSVKGQGDSGTQYF
TRBD2	NA	TRBV2	TRBJ2-2	TGTGCCAGCAGCCGGGAGGTTCGGGCCGGGGAGCTGTTTTTT	CASSREVRAGELFF
NA	NA	TRBV7-8	TRBJ2-7	TGTGCCAGCAGCTCCACCTACGAGCAGTACTTC	CASSSTYEQYF
NA	NA	TRBV30	TRBJ2-7	TGTGCCTGGACGATAGGGGGGGAGCAGTACTTC	CAWTIGGEQYF
NA	NA	TRBV7-9	TRBJ2-3	TGTGCCAGCAGCTTACACTCAGATACGCAGTATTTT	CASSLHSDTQYF
TRBD1	NA	TRBV7-2	TRBJ2-3	TGTGCCAGCAGCTTGGACAGGGGGTACGATACGCAGTATTTT	CASSLDRGYDTQYF
NA	NA	TRBV18	TRBJ1-6	TGTGCCAGCTCACCCCCGGACGGTTATTCACCCCTCCACTTT	CASSPPDGYSPLHF
NA	NA	TRBV7-6	TRBJ2-7	TGTGCCAGCAGCTCCACTCCCGGGGGTGGGGGGGAGCAGTACTTC	CASSSTPGGGGEQYF
NA	NA	TRBV27	TRBJ1-6	TGTGCCAGCAGTTTCCGCGGGAATTCACCCCTCCACTTT	CASSFRGNSPLHF
TRBD1	NA	TRBV7-3	TRBJ1-1	TGTGCCAGCAGCTGGACAGGGTCGGACACTGAAGCTTTCTTT	CASSWTGSDTEAFF
NA	NA	TRBV11-2	TRBJ1-2	TGTGCCAGCAGCCCCGGGACGGTGTATGGCTACACCTTC	CASSPGTVYGYTF
NA	NA	TRBV21-1	TRBJ2-7	TGTGCCAGCAGCAAATGCGGAGGGAACGAGCAGTACTTC	CASSKCGGNEQYF
TRBD1	NA	TRBV19	TRBJ1-3	TGTGCCAGTAGCGCGTTGGGACAGATCTCTGGAAACACCATATATTTT	CASSALGQISGNTIYF
TRBD1	NA	TRBV25-1	TRBJ1-2	TGTGCCAGCAGTGCCAGATTAAGGACAGGGTTTAACTATGGCTACACCTTC	CASSARLRTGFNYGYTF
TRBD1	NA	TRBV6-6	TRBJ1-3	TGTGCCAGCGGAAACAGGGGAGGGGGCGGAAACACCATATATTTT	CASGNRGGGGNTIYF
TRBD1	few	TRBV7-3	TRBJ1-2	TGTGCCAGCAGCCGGGACAGGGACTATGGCTACACCTTC	CASSRDRDYGYTF
NA	NA	TRBV5-6	TRBJ1-6	TGTGCCAGCAGCTGGGGGACACAAAATAATTCACCCCTCCACTTT	CASSWGTQNNSPLHF
NA	NA	TRBV5-5	TRBJ1-5	TGTGCCAGCAGCTTGGATGGGGCTTATAGCAATCAGCCCCAGCATTTT	CASSLDGAYSNQPQHF
NA	NA	TRBV7-3	TRBJ2-7	TGTGCCAGCAGCTTAGGGGGCAGCGGATACGAGCAGTACTTC	CASSLGGSGYEQYF
TRBD2	NA	TRBV6-5	TRBJ2-3	TGTGCCAGCAGTTATCAGTCTAGCGGGGGGGCAGATACGCAGTATTTT	CASSYQSSGGADTQYF
NA	NA	TRBV7-9	TRBJ1-1	TGTGCCAGCAGCTTGCAACTTAGTTACACTGAAGCTTTCTTT	CASSLQLSYTEAFF
NA	NA	TRBV5-1	TRBJ2-5	TGCGCCAGCAGCAGTACCAAAGAGACCCAGTACTTC	CASSSTKETQYF
NA	NA	TRBV13	TRBJ1-1	TGTGCCAGCAGCTCAGTCCTCCCGGGGGGCGACACTGAAGCTTTCTTT	CASSSVLPGGDTEAFF
NA	NA	TRBV5-6	TRBJ2-3	TGTGCCAGCAGCACCTCGACAGAGACCACAGATACGCAGTATTTT	CASSTSTETTDTQYF
TRBD1	NA	TRBV25-1	TRBJ1-4	TGTGCCAGCACCTCAAACCGACCGGGACAGATTGAAAAACTGTTTTTT	CASTSNRPGQIEKLFF
TRBD1	NA	TRBV5-4	TRBJ2-7	TGTGCCAGCAGCCCGAGGACAGGGAGAGAGCAGTACTTC	CASSPRTGREQYF
NA	NA	TRBV6-5	TRBJ1-1	TGTGCCAGCAGGGGGCCGGGGGGGAAGAACACTGAAGCTTTCTTT	CASRGPGGKNTEAFF
TRBD1	NA	TRBV19	TRBJ2-5	TGTGCCAGTAAACCGGGACAGGGAAAAGAGACCCAGTACTTC	CASKPGQGKETQYF
NA	once	TRBV4-2	TRBJ1-1	TGTGCCAGCAGCCAAGATTTATGGATGAACACTGAAGCTTTCTTT	CASSQDLWMNTEAFF
TRBD1	NA	TRBV5-4	TRBJ1-6	TGTGCCACCCACGATAAGACAGGGAATTCACCCCTCCACTTT	CATHDKTGNSPLHF
NA	few	TRBV5-1	TRBJ1-5	TGCGCCAGCAGCCCCACGGGACCCAATCAGCCCCAGCATTTT	CASSPTGPNQPQHF
TRBD1	NA	TRBV4-1	TRBJ1-4	TGCGCCAGCAGCCAAGAAAGGGACAGCAATGAAAAACTGTTTTTT	CASSQERDSNEKLFF
TRBD1	NA	TRBV29-1	TRBJ2-3	TGCAGCGTTAGGCAGGGGGGCACAGATACGCAGTATTTT	CSVRQGGTDTQYF
NA	NA	TRBV25-1	TRBJ2-3	TGTGCCAGCAGTGCCCAGGGAAATACGCAGTATTTT	CASSAQGNTQYF
TRBD1	NA	TRBV2	TRBJ1-5	TGTGCCAGCAGAGATAGGACAGGTGATAATCAGCCCCAGCATTTT	CASRDRTGDNQPQHF
NA	NA	TRBV15	TRBJ1-5	TGTGCCACCAGCAGAGATAAGGGAAGCGGTCAGCCCCAGCATTTT	CATSRDKGSGQPQHF
TRBD2	NA	TRBV7-8	TRBJ2-1	TGTGCCAGCAGCTTAGGCTGGGGGACTACCTCCTACAATGAGCAGTTCTTC	CASSLGWGTTSYNEQFF